The 17 T cell receptor beta chains given below trace back to one sample, sequenced in a study of blood T cell repertoires in COVID-19. TCRdb's table, derived via immunoSEQ multiplex PCR, lists solely in-frame clones and lacks some. Among about 240,000 clones listed, 82% were seen once. Sequencing was carried out using peripheral blood. All receptors derive from a woman between 65 and 79 years old with acute or convalescent COVID-19.

V and J are TRBV5-4 and TRBJ1-6, with TRBD1 identical over 7 bases. CDR3 length equals 18 residues. V was clipped by 6 bases and J by 7 bases; unmatched bases: 19. The germline gives CDR1 SGHNT, CDR2 YYREEE (reference sequence). The CDR3 DNA sequence: TGTGCCAGCACCCGAGGGGTGTCTCGACAGGGTGTGAATTCACCCCTCCACTTT. It specifies CASTRGVSRQGVNSPLHF.

The chain links TRBV19 to TRBJ2-7; TRBD2 aligns across 8 bases. In germline, CDR1 is LNHDA, CDR2 SQIVND (reference sequence). The CDR3 loop spans 15 amino acids. The V segment lost 2 bases and the J segment 0 bases; nucleotides outside the gene matches: 3. The CDR3 DNA follows: TGTGCCAGTAGTATATCTAGCGGGCGCTCCTACGAGCAGTACTTC. This codes for CASSISSGRSYEQYF.

V is TRBV21-1 and J is TRBJ1-1; the table's D call, TRBD1, was not checked against the DNA. TRBV21-1 is a recognized pseudogene. The CDR3 is 14 residues long. The CDR3 bases are TGTGCCAGCTTGATTCAGGCGTCAGGCACTGAAGCTTTCTTT. This codes for CASLIQASGTEAFF.

This chain links TRBV7-2 with TRBJ2-1; TRBD1 matches at 9 bases. J lost 7 bases, V lost 6 bases, and 13 bases had no gene match. Per the germline V gene, CDR1 is SGHTA and CDR2 is FQGNSA. The CDR3 is 16 amino acids. The CDR3 region has the DNA TGTGCCAGCAGGCGGGTCGGGACAGGGATGAAAAATGAGCAGTTCTTC. It specifies CASRRVGTGMKNEQFF.

V and J are TRBV28 and TRBJ1-3; 7 bases align to TRBD1. The trim removed 8 bases at V and 3 bases at J, leaving 10 bases unmatched. The germline V gene has CDR1 MDHEN and CDR2 SYDVKM. The CDR3 runs to 15 residues. CDR3 residues: CASYPGGPVGNTIYF. CDR3 in DNA: TGTGCCAGCTATCCAGGGGGACCTGTTGGAAACACCATATATTTT.

The V call is TRBV7-2, the J call TRBJ1-5, with TRBD1 identical over 11 bases. CDR3 length: 17 amino acids. The V segment lost 0 bases and the J segment 7 bases; nucleotides outside the gene matches: 8. Per the germline V gene, CDR1 is SGHTA and CDR2 is FQGNSA. CDR3 nucleotides: TGTGCCAGCAGCTTAGCCGGGACAGGGGGGCCTTGGCAGCCCCAGCATTTT. Its translation: CASSLAGTGGPWQPQHF.

The rearrangement links TRBV15 to TRBJ2-1; TRBD2 matches at 11 bases. The CDR3 runs to 15 residues. The V gene's germline CDR1 is LNHNV and CDR2 YYDKDF (reference sequence). V shed 1 base, J shed 7 bases, and the junction held 3 bases outside the gene matches. The CDR3 reads CATSRVSSGGNEQFF. In DNA form, the CDR3 reads TGTGCCACCAGCAGAGTGTCTAGCGGGGGGAATGAGCAGTTCTTC.

The J gene is TRBJ1-2, the V gene TRBV5-1, with TRBD1 identical over 8 bases. Germline trimming cut 4 bases from V and 5 bases from J; bases unmatched to any gene: 4. This CDR3 contains 13 residues. Germline assignment: CDR1 SGHRS and CDR2 YFSETQ. CDR3 nucleotide sequence: TGCGCCAGCAGCCCGACAGGGGAGTATGGCTACACCTTC. Translated: CASSPTGEYGYTF. Supplemented by reference TRBV5-1 and TRBJ1-2, the full variable domain reads KAGVTQTPRYLIKTRGQQVTLSCSPISGHRSVSWYQQTPGQGLQFLFEYFSETQRNKGNFPGRFSGRQFSNSRSEMNVSTLELGDSALYLCASSPTGEYGYTFGSGTRLTVV.

The chain uses TRBV6-6 and TRBJ1-2; D not resolved. The ends were cut back, 0 bases at V and 6 bases at J, with 14 bases in the middle. The CDR3 is 15 amino acids. CDR1 is MNHNY, CDR2 SVGAGI, per germline (reference sequence). The CDR3 spells CASSYSSGWRDGYTF. In DNA, the CDR3 is TGTGCCAGCAGTTACTCGTCGGGTTGGAGGGATGGCTACACCTTC.

The chain recombines TRBV3-1 (or the pseudogene TRBV3-2) with TRBJ2-7, with D tentatively TRBD1 (5 bases). Looked up from germline, CDR1 is LGHDT and CDR2 is YNNKEL (reference sequence). The length of the CDR3 is 14 residues. V was trimmed by 0 bases and J by 2 bases, leaving 8 bases between them. CDR3 nucleotides: TGTGCCAGCAGCCAAGATGGACAACCCTACGAGCAGTACTTC. Amino acids: CASSQDGQPYEQYF.

The chain uses TRBV5-1 and TRBJ1-1; no definite D call. CDR3 size: 14 residues. Germline V gives CDR1 SGHRS, CDR2 YFSETQ. V shed 3 bases and J shed 1 base, with 10 bases lying between them. The CDR3: CASSYVRGNTEAFF. The CDR3 DNA follows: TGCGCCAGCAGCTACGTCCGGGGGAACACTGAAGCTTTCTTT.

The chain recombines TRBV4-1 with TRBJ2-7, with a tentative D call TRBD1 (7 bases). V dropped 5 bases and J dropped 1 base, with 15 bases sitting between them. In germline, CDR1 is MGHRA, CDR2 YSYEKL. The CDR3 length is 15 residues. CDR3 DNA: TGCGCCAGCAGCTGGACTACGGACAGGTCCTACGAGCAGTACTTC. It yields the protein CASSWTTDRSYEQYF.

This chain uses TRBV10-2 with TRBJ1-1; D unclear. CDR3 length equals 13 residues. V was trimmed by 9 bases and J by 6 bases, leaving 17 bases between them. Looked up from germline, CDR1 is WSHSY and CDR2 is SAAADI. CDR3 in DNA: TGCGCCAGTCTACAAGAGGTGGGAGCTGAAGCTTTCTTT. Residues: CASLQEVGAEAFF.

V gene TRBV5-7 combines with J gene TRBJ1-5; 7 positions agree with TRBD1. TRBV5-7 is labeled an ORF, and its function is uncertain. The CDR3 has 15 residues. J was trimmed by 1 base and V by 4 bases; bases with no gene match: 5. CDR3 in DNA: TGTGCCAGCAGCATAACAGGGGAGAGCAATCAGCCCCAGCATTTT. Its translation: CASSITGESNQPQHF.

This clone was counted once. This sequence joins TRBV2 and TRBJ1-2; D is possibly TRBD1 (6 bases). From germline, CDR1 is SNHLY and CDR2 FYNNEI. The CDR3 is made up of 14 amino acids. The V and J ends lost 9 bases and 8 bases respectively, with 22 bases between them. This CDR3 reads CARGAGPNADGYTF. CDR3 nucleotides: TGTGCCAGGGGGGCTGGACCTAACGCTGACGGCTACACCTTC.

This rearrangement joins TRBV7-6 to TRBJ1-2; no definite D call. The V end lost 1 base, the J end lost 0 bases, and 24 bases lay between the germline ends. The length of the CDR3 is 20 residues. Germline lookup yields CDR1 SGHVS and CDR2 FNYEAQ. The DNA of the CDR3 is TGTGCCAGCAGCTTAGTTGGTTCCGGACGTCTTTTCGGGACTAACTATGGCTACACCTTC. It yields the protein CASSLVGSGRLFGTNYGYTF. Based on the CDR3 plus reference TRBV7-6 and TRBJ1-2, the full variable domain is GAGVSQSPRYKVTKRGQDVALRCDPISGHVSLYWYRQALGQGPEFLTYFNYEAQQDKSGLPNDRFSAERPEGSISTLTIQRTEQRDSAMYRCASSLVGSGRLFGTNYGYTFGSGTRLTVV.

This chain connects TRBV27 to TRBJ1-2; D is ambiguous. V was cut by 5 bases and J by 2 bases, with 12 bases left in between. The germline V gene has CDR1 MNHEY and CDR2 SMNVEV (reference sequence). There are 14 residues in the CDR3. CDR3 sequence reads: CASSLDGGNYGYTF. In nucleotides, the CDR3 is TGTGCCAGCAGTCTAGACGGCGGCAACTATGGCTACACCTTC.